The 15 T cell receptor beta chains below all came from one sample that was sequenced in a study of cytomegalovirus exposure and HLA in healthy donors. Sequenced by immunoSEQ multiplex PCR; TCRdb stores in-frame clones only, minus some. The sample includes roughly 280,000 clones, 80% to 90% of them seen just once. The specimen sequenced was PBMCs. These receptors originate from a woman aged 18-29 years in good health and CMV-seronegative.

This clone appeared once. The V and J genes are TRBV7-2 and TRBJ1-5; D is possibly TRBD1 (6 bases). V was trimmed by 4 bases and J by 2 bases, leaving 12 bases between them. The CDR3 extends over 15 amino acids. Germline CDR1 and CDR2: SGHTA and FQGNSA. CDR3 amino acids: CASSYQGIGNQPQHF. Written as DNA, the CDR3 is TGTGCCAGCAGCTACCAGGGGATTGGCAATCAGCCCCAGCATTTT.

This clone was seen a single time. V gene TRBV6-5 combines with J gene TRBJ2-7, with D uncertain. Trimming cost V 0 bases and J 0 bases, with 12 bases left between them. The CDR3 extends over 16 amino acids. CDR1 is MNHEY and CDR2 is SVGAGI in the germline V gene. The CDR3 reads CASSYSRPENSYEQYF. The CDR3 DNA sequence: TGTGCCAGCAGTTACTCGCGACCGGAGAACTCCTACGAGCAGTACTTC.

CDR3 amino acids: CASSYTHPGQGYEQYF. DNA of the CDR3: TGTGCCAGCAGTTACACTCATCCGGGACAGGGATACGAGCAGTACTTC. The chain combines TRBV6-5 with TRBJ2-7, with 9 nucleotides matching TRBD1. V was pared by 2 bases and J by 4 bases, with 9 bases of the junction left unmatched. Germline V CDR1 and CDR2: MNHEY, SVGAGI. The length of the CDR3 is 16 residues.

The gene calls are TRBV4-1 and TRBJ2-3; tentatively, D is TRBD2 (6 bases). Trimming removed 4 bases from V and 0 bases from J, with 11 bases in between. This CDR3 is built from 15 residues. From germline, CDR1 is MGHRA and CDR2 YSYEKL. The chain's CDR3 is CASSRGLISTDTQYF. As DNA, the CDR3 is TGCGCCAGCAGCCGAGGACTAATTAGCACAGATACGCAGTATTTT.

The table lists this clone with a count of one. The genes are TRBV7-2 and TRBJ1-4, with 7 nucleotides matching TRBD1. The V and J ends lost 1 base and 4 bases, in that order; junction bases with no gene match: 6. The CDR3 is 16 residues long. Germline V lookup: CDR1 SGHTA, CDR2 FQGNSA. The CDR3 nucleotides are TGTGCCAGCAGCTTAGTTACGGGACAGTATAATGAAAAACTGTTTTTT. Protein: CASSLVTGQYNEKLFF.

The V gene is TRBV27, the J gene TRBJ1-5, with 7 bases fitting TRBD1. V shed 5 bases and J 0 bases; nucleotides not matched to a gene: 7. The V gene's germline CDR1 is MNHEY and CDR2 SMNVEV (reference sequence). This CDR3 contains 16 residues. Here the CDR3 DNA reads TGTGCCAGCAGTCCGACAGGGCCGTATAGCAATCAGCCCCAGCATTTT. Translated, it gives CASSPTGPYSNQPQHF.

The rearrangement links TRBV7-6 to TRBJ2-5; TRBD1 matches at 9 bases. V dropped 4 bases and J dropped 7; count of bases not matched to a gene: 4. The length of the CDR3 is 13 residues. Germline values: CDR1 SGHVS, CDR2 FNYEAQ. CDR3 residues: CASSSTGGGTQYF. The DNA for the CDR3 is TGTGCCAGCAGCTCGACAGGGGGGGGGACCCAGTACTTC.

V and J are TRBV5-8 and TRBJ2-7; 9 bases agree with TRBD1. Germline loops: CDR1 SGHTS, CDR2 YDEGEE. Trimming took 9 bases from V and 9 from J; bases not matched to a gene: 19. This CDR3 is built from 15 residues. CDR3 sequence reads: CATGEGQGFLARQYF. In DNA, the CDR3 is TGTGCCACTGGGGAAGGACAGGGGTTTTTGGCTCGGCAGTACTTC.

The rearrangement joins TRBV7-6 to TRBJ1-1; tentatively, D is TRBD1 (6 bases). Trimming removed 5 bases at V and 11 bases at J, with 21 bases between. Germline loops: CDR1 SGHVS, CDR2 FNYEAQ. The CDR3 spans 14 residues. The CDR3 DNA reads TGTGCCAGCAGCCTGAGCTCGGGGACATCGGGGGCTTTCTTT. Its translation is CASSLSSGTSGAFF.

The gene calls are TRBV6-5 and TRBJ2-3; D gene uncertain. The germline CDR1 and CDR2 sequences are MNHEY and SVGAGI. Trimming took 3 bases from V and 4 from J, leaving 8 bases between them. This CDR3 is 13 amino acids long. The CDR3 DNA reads TGTGCCAGCAGTTATAGTATAGCAGATACGCAGTATTTT. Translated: CASSYSIADTQYF.

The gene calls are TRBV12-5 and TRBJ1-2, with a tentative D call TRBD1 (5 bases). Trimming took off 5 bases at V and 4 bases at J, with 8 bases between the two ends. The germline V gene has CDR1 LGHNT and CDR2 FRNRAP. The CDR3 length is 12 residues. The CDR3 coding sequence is TGTGCTAGTGGTAAAGACAGCTATGGCTACACCTTC. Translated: CASGKDSYGYTF.

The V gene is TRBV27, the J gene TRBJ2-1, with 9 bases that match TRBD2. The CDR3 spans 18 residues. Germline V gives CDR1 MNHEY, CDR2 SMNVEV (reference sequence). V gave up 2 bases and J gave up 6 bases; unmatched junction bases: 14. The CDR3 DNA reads TGTGCCAGCAGTTTAGGGGCCCAGCCTAGCGGGGTGTTCAATGAGCAGTTCTTC. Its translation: CASSLGAQPSGVFNEQFF.

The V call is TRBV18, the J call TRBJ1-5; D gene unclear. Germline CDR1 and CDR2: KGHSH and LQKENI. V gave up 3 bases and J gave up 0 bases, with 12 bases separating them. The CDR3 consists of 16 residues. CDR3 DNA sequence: TGTGCCAGCTCACCGAAAAGTGGAGATAGCAATCAGCCCCAGCATTTT. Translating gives CASSPKSGDSNQPQHF.

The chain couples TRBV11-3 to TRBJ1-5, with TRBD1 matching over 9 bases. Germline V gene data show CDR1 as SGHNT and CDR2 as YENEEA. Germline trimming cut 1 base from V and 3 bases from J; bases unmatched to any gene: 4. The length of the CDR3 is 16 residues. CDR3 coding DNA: TGTGCCAGCAGCTTAGGGCGGGACAGGGACAATCAGCCCCAGCATTTT. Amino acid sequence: CASSLGRDRDNQPQHF. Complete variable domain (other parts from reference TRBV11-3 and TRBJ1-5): EAGVVQSPRYKIIEKKQPVAFWCNPISGHNTLYWYLQNLGQGPELLIRYENEEAVDDSQLPKDRFSAERLKGVDSTLKIQPAELGDSAVYLCASSLGRDRDNQPQHFGDGTRLSIL.

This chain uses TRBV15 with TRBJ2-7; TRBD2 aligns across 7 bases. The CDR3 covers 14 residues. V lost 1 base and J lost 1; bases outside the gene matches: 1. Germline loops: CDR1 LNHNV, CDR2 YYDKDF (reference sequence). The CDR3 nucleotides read TGTGCCACCAGCAGAGGGGAGGGATCCTACGAGCAGTACTTC. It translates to CATSRGEGSYEQYF. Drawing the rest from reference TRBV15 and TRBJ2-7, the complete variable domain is DAMVIQNPRYQVTQFGKPVTLSCSQTLNHNVMYWYQQKSSQAPKLLFHYYDKDFNNEADTPDNFQSRRPNTSFCFLDIRSPGLGDTAMYLCATSRGEGSYEQYFGPGTRLTVT.